This TCR beta chain was captured by sequencing in a study of a mutant IDH1 vaccine in newly diagnosed glioma (dated by TCRdb to about 2021). General notes on the study: Patients received eight vaccinations in weeks 1, 3, 5, 7, 11, 15, 19 and 23, corresponding to visits V03 through V10. In the chemotherapy-containing groups, vaccination started alongside temozolomide cycles, whereas in patients who had radiotherapy alone it started 4-6 weeks after radiotherapy. For exploratory analyses, longitudinal TCRB deep sequencing was carried out in about 25 treated patients wherever samples were available. Prior to enrollment, standard therapy consisting of radiotherapy alone, temozolomide alone, or radiochemotherapy with temozolomide had been administered to patients, with the combination being received by most patients. Of the roughly 34 treated patients, approximately 62% were male and around 40% were female, and the mean age was around 40 years. Peripheral blood was drawn at six visits: V03 (baseline), V05, V07, V10, V12 and V13.

General conclusions and limits of the study: The authors stated that sample limitations prevented analyses of patient blood samples from being reproduced. Selection of PBMC samples for TCRB deep sequencing was based on availability. Pseudoprogression appeared unrelated to alterations in the top peripheral T cell clonotypes detected by TCRB sequencing. Across multiple MHC alleles, vaccine-induced immune responses were seen in 90% to 95% of patients.

Library prep was done by the immunoSEQ multiplex PCR assay. The hsTCRB Kit was used according to the manufacturer's protocol to amplify rearranged TCR beta chain sequences. An Illumina MiSeq was used to sequence the TCRB libraries. In the paper's pipeline: The kit vendor's proprietary platform handled demultiplexing, trimming and gene mapping. What TCRdb holds here is the immuneACCESS table cut down to in-frame rearrangements. Part of the clones is not present; checked against another copy, under half of the missing clones reflect an unresolved V gene, and the others are unexplained. V, J and clone size reflect that table, while D and trimming were determined from the DNA. This sample lists 25,000 to 30,000 clones; roughly 80% were detected once. The ten largest clones capture 7.5% to 9.5% of the sample. Trimming takes 5 bases off V and 2 bases off J; junction bases not matched to a gene: 8. CDR1 and CDR2, per the germline V gene, are MNHEY and SVGAGI. The CDR3 goes from the cysteine to the phenylalanine over 15 residues. The CDR3 DNA has 45 bases and is translated from base 1.

A word on this clone: What antigen it recognizes has not been identified. Nothing much larger sits one base from this clone, and base qualities are not available.

The sample's time point, from its label and the paper: week 23, last vaccination. A 20-mer mutant IDH1 peptide at 300 micrograms in Montanide made up each vaccine dose, which was injected subcutaneously together with topical imiquimod. All donors had newly diagnosed IDH1-mutant astrocytomas of WHO grade 3 or 4 that showed loss of nuclear ATRX. The samples were drawn from NOA16, a multicentre, single-arm, open-label phase I trial in Germany that tested a mutant IDH1 peptide vaccine in humans for the first time. Genomic DNA for TCRB sequencing was isolated from EDTA blood with the DNeasy Blood and Tissue Kit.

The chain links TRBV6-5 with TRBJ2-7, with 8 bases in between that match TRBD1. The receptor comes from a woman aged 18-29 years with glioma. This specimen was PBMCs, taken from a glioma patient whose treatment included an IDH1 peptide vaccine. In nucleotides, the sequence is TGTGCCAGCAGTCTCCGGGACAGGAGCACCTACGAGCAGTACTTC. The encoded protein is CASSLRDRSTYEQYF.